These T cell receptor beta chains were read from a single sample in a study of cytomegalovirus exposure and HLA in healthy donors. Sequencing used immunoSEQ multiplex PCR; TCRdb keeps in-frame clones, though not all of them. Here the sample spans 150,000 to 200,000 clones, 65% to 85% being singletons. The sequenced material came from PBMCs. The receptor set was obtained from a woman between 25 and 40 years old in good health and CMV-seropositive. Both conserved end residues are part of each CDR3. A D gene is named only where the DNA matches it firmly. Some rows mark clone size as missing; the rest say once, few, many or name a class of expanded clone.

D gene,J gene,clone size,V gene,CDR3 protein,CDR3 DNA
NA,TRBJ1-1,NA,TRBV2,CASNSARSNTEAFF,TGTGCCAGCAACAGTGCCAGATCGAACACTGAAGCTTTCTTT
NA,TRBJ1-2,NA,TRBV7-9,CASSFRGNYTF,TGTGCCAGCAGCTTTAGAGGGAACTACACCTTC
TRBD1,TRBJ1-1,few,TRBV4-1,CASSQARQGSRLF,TGCGCCAGCAGCCAAGCCAGACAGGGATCCCGGCTCTTT
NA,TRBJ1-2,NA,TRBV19,CASSIAINRGYTF,TGTGCCAGTAGTATCGCCATCAACAGGGGCTACACCTTC
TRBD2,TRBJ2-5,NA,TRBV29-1,CSVSGLAGAETQYF,TGCAGCGTTTCGGGACTAGCGGGGGCAGAGACCCAGTACTTC
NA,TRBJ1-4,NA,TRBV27,CASAMRGLREKLFF,TGTGCCAGCGCGATGCGGGGCTTAAGGGAAAAACTGTTTTTT
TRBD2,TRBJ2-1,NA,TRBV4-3,CASSHPGTSGGYNEQFF,TGCGCCAGCAGCCACCCTGGGACTAGCGGGGGCTACAATGAGCAGTTCTTC
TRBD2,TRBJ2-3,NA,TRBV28,CASTWTSGGVSDTQYF,TGTGCCAGCACCTGGACTAGCGGGGGGGTTTCAGATACGCAGTATTTT
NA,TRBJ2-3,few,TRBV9,CASSYPGTDTQYF,TGTGCCAGCAGCTATCCAGGCACAGATACGCAGTATTTT
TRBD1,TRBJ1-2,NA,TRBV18,CASSPGTANYGYTF,TGTGCCAGCTCCCCTGGGACAGCTAACTATGGCTACACCTTC
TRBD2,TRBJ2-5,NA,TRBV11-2,CASSLAGGLLGETQYF,TGTGCCAGCAGCTTAGCGGGGGGGCTCTTGGGAGAGACCCAGTACTTC
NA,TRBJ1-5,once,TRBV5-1,CASSPGVQNQPQHF,TGCGCCAGCAGCCCCGGGGTGCAAAATCAGCCCCAGCATTTT
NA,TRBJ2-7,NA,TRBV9,CASSVDGGKTYEQYF,TGTGCCAGCAGCGTAGATGGCGGGAAGACCTACGAGCAGTACTTC
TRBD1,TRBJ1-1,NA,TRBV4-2,CASSEDGTGYEGPLGEAFF,TGTGCCAGCAGCGAAGACGGGACAGGGTACGAGGGTCCCTTGGGGGAAGCTTTCTTT
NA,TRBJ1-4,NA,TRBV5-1,CASKSTGSTNEKLFF,TGCGCCAGCAAAAGCACGGGATCAACTAATGAAAAACTGTTTTTT
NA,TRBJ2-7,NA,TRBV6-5,CASSRNSIAYYEQYF,TGTGCCAGCAGCCGAAACAGCATTGCTTACTACGAGCAGTACTTC
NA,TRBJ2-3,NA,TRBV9,CASSGRDSTDTQYF,TGTGCCAGCAGCGGCCGGGACTCCACAGATACGCAGTATTTT
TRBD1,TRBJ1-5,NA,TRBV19,CASRWGQENQPQHF,TGTGCCAGTAGATGGGGACAGGAAAATCAGCCCCAGCATTTT